This T cell receptor beta chain was recovered during a study of blood T cell repertoires in COVID-19. Study at large: Both acute and convalescent COVID-19 samples were obtained from the United States, Italy and Spain. PBMCs, B-cell-depleted T cells, or T cells were the source of the cDNA or gDNA that made up the material.

Per the study methods: Reference gene primer amplification in the assay estimated nucleated cell counts. Using immunoSEQ multiplex PCR, the repertoire was profiled, and TCRdb retains in-frame clones only, with some absent. From that table come the V and J calls and clone size; the DNA was used to work out D and trimming. The sample has roughly 230,000 clones, around 83% seen once. The CDR3 runs to 15 residues. The germline V gene has CDR1 MNHEY and CDR2 SMNVEV (reference sequence). With V trimmed by 3 bases and J by 8 bases, 7 bases remained unmatched. This chain uses TRBV27 with TRBJ1-2; TRBD1 matches 12 bases. Material: peripheral blood. The receptor's source is a man aged 35 to 55 with active or convalescent COVID-19. CDR3 DNA sequence: TGTGCCAGCAGTTTTTTGGGACAGGGGGCCGGGGGCTACACCTTC. Translated, it gives CASSFLGQGAGGYTF.